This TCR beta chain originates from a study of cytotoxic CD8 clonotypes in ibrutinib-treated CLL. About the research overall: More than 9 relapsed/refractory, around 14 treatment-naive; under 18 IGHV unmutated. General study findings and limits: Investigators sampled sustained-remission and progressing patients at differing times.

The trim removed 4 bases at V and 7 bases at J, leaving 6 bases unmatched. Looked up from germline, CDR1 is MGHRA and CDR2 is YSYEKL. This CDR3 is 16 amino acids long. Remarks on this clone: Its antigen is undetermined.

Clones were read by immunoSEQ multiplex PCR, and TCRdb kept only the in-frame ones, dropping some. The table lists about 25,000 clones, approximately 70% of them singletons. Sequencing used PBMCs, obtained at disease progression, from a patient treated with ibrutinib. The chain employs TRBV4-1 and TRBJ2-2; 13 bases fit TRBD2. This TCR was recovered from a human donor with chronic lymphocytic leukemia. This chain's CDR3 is CASSPQGLAGDGELFF. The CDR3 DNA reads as TGCGCCAGCAGCCCTCAAGGACTAGCGGGGGACGGGGAGCTGTTTTTT.